This TCR beta chain came from a study of post-analysis software for immune sequencing data. Across the study: Relapsing-remitting, secondary progressive and progressive-relapsing courses of multiple sclerosis were included. Study-level points and caveats: Multiple sclerosis patients showed significantly lower normalized Chao1 diversity than controls did.

Carried by the TCR beta cDNA libraries were unique molecular identifiers. One entry per CDR3 protein results from TCRdb running MiXCR on the PCR reads. The sample holds approximately 730,000 distinct CDR3 sequences, under 60% seen once. The sample holds one count of this clonotype. The antigen is undetermined. Sequenced input: blood. The receptor was isolated from a girl aged 10 to 17 with multiple sclerosis.

The CDR3 DNA sequence: TGTGCCAGCAGCTTCACAGACAGGAACACTGAAGCTTTCTTT. This encodes CASSFTDRNTEAFF. The chain has TRBV7-3 and TRBJ1-1; the D gene is possibly TRBD1 (5 bases). The CDR3 is made up of 14 amino acids. The V gene's germline CDR1 is SGHTA and CDR2 FQGTGA. The V end lost 3 bases, the J end lost 1 base, and 9 bases lay between the germline ends.